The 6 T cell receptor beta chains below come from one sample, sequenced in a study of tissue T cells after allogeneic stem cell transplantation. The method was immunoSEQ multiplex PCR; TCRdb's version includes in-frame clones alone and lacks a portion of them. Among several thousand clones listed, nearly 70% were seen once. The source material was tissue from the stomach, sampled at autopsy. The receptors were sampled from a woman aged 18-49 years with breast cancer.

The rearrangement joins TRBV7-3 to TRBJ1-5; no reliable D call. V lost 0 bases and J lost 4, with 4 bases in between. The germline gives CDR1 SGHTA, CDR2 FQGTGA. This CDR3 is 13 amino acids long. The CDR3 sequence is CASSLTQNQPQHF. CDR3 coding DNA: TGTGCCAGCAGCTTAACCCAAAATCAGCCCCAGCATTTT.

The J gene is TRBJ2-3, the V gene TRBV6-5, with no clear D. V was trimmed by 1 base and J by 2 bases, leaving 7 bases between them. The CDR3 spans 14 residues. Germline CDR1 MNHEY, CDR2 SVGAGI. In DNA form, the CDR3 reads TGTGCCAGCAGTTACTTGTTAAACACAGATACGCAGTATTTT. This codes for CASSYLLNTDTQYF.

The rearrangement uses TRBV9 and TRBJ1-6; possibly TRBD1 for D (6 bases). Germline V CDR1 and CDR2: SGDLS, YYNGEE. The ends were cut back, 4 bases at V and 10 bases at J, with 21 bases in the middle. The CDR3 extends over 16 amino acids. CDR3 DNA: TGTGCCAGCAGCTATGACCGGGCGGGGGGCTGGTCACCCCTCCACTTT. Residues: CASSYDRAGGWSPLHF.

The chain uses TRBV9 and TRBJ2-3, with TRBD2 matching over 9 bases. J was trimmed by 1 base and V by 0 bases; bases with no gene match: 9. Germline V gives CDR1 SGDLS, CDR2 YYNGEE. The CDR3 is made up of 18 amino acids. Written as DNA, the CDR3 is TGTGCCAGCAGCGTAGGTACCCAAGCTAGCGGGGGCACAGATACGCAGTATTTT. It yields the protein CASSVGTQASGGTDTQYF.

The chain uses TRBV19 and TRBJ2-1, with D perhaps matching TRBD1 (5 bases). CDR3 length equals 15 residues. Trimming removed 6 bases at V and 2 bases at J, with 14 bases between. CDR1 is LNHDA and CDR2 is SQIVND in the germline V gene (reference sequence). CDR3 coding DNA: TGTGCCAGTAGCAGGACACCCTCCCCCTACAATGAGCAGTTCTTC. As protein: CASSRTPSPYNEQFF.

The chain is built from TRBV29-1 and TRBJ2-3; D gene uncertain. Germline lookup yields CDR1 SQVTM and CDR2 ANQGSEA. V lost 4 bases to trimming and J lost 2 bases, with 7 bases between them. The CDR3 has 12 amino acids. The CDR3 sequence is CSVASFTDTQYF. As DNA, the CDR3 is TGCAGCGTTGCGTCCTTCACAGATACGCAGTATTTT.